The present T cell receptor (beta chain) was sequenced within a study of immune heterogeneity within non-small cell lung tumors. Each sample used 600 to 750 ng of genomic DNA from bulk tumor tissue. From each primary tumor, several far-apart biopsies were obtained during surgery. Newly diagnosed with untreated non-small cell lung cancer, the patients underwent curative surgery. It was a multiplex PCR that amplified TCR beta CDR3, with 32 V and 13 J primers. TCRdb fed the multiplex PCR reads into MiXCR, producing one record per CDR3 protein. The data contain about 3,400 distinct CDR3 sequences, about 40% of them singletons. The CDR3 has 14 residues. The V end was cut by 2 bases, the J end by 4 bases, with 9 bases between. The germline V gene encodes CDR1 LGHDT and CDR2 YNNKEL (reference sequence).

The sequenced sample was lung tumor tissue. This chain uses TRBV3-1 with TRBJ1-3, with TRBD1 as a possible D gene (5 bases). This receptor was identified in a man aged 65 to 85 with non-small cell lung cancer. In DNA, the CDR3 is TGTGCCAGCAGCCAACGGGACCGGGGAAACACCATATATTTT. Its translation: CASSQRDRGNTIYF.